The clone carrying this TCR beta chain appeared a few times. Its antigen is not identified. These data belong to a study of vaccination and CD4 T cells after COVID-19. Treatment here: 10-day PBMC culture with coronavirus spike peptide pools or control peptides (ViraFEST assay). Harvesting of the unexposed donor's CD4+ T cells predated the COVID-19 pandemic (2011-2018). Germline V lookup: CDR1 DFQATT, CDR2 SNEGSKA (reference sequence). V was pared by 0 bases and J by 7 bases, with 22 bases between. The CDR3 has 17 residues. Study-wide findings and caveats: Convalescent patients displayed spike mono-reactivity in 304 of 307 vaccine-specific clones.

The Oncomine TCR Beta short-read assay was applied to DNA of cultured CD4+ T cells. Cultures of CD4+ T cells served as the source for extracting genomic DNA. TCRdb passed the PCR reads through MiXCR, listing each CDR3 protein once. The sample holds some 8,000 distinct CDR3 sequences, more than 30% seen once. This TCR was recovered from a human donor in good health. The V gene is TRBV20-1, the J gene TRBJ2-1, with a weak D call TRBD2 (6 bases). The material sequenced was CD4+ T cells from blood, cultured in vitro. In DNA form, the CDR3 reads TGCAGTGCTAGAGATCGCCGGAGGGGAGCCATTGGGAATGAGCAGTTCTTC. Its protein is CSARDRRRGAIGNEQFF.